These 25 T cell receptor beta chains were sequenced from one sample in a study of identical twins. MiXCR, applied by TCRdb to the 5' RACE reads, yields one record per CDR3 protein. The data hold 1.5 million or so distinct CDR3 sequences, with 32% observed a single time. Material for sequencing was cord blood. These receptors all come from a newborn girl in good health.

This clonotype was detected only a few times. The rearrangement uses TRBV5-8 and TRBJ2-3; TRBD2 might be the D (6 bases). The CDR3 is 16 amino acids. Germline loops: CDR1 SGHTS, CDR2 YDEGEE. Trimming stripped 0 bases from V and 5 bases from J, with 16 bases between. The CDR3 sequence is CASSLVGGATGDTQYF. In nucleotides, the CDR3 is TGTGCCAGCAGCTTGGTTGGCGGGGCGACCGGAGATACGCAGTATTTT.

This clonotype occurred many times. The chain recombines TRBV12-3 or TRBV12-4 with TRBJ2-1; D not resolved. Between the trimmed V and J ends, which lost 3 bases and 12 bases, there was a span of 21 bases. There are 15 residues in the CDR3. The chain's CDR3 is CASSFEALLTAWQFF. The CDR3 DNA sequence: TGTGCCAGCAGTTTCGAAGCGCTACTAACAGCGTGGCAGTTCTTC.

This clonotype was found a few times. The chain combines TRBV14 with TRBJ2-1, with D perhaps matching TRBD2 (5 bases). This CDR3 is 13 amino acids long. Trimming took 4 bases from V and 12 from J, leaving 16 bases between them. The V gene's germline CDR1 is SGHDN and CDR2 FVKESK. The CDR3 sequence: CASSPSGPLRQFF. The CDR3 DNA reads TGTGCCAGCAGCCCCAGCGGCCCGCTTCGGCAGTTCTTC. The variable domain in full, with the rest retrieved from reference TRBV14 and TRBJ2-1, is EAGVTQFPSHSVIEKGQTVTLRCDPISGHDNLYWYRRVMGKEIKFLLHFVKESKQDESGMPNNRFLAERTGGTYSTLKVQPAELEDSGVYFCASSPSGPLRQFFGPGTRLTVL.

The chain has TRBV12-3 or TRBV12-4 and TRBJ1-2; a possible D gene is TRBD1 (5 bases). The V end was cut by 10 bases, the J end by 8 bases, with 23 bases between. The CDR3 is made up of 14 amino acids. CDR3 sequence reads: CATRRQPNSRGYTF. DNA of the CDR3: TGTGCCACCAGGAGACAGCCTAACTCGCGGGGCTACACCTTC.

The chain joins TRBV20-1 to TRBJ2-3; TRBD1 or TRBD2 may be the D gene (7 bases each). Germline V gives CDR1 DFQATT, CDR2 SNEGSKA (reference sequence). This CDR3 contains 18 residues. V lost 5 bases to trimming and J lost 5 bases, with 29 bases between them. The CDR3 coding sequence is TGCAGTGCTGTCCGAACAGGGGTGTCTAGCGGCGCGCGAGATACGCAGTATTTT. It encodes CSAVRTGVSSGARDTQYF.

This clonotype was seen more than once but under ten times. This rearrangement joins TRBV12-3 or TRBV12-4 to TRBJ2-7; no clear D. This CDR3 is 14 amino acids long. The V and J ends lost 2 bases and 1 base respectively, with 9 bases between them. The chain's CDR3 is CASSLMSISYEQYF. In DNA, the CDR3 is TGTGCCAGCAGTTTAATGAGCATTTCCTACGAGCAGTACTTC.

J is TRBJ2-3 and V is TRBV5-1; D is undetermined. The CDR3 has 14 residues. Deletions cut 4 bases from V and 2 bases from J, with 11 bases between. Germline V gives CDR1 SGHRS, CDR2 YFSETQ. The CDR3 spells CASSVISHTDTQYF. The CDR3 DNA follows: TGCGCCAGCAGCGTTATATCACACACAGATACGCAGTATTTT.

This rearrangement joins TRBV7-2 to TRBJ2-3; D may match TRBD1 or TRBD2 (6 bases each). The CDR3 consists of 15 residues. Germline CDR1 is SGHTA and CDR2 is FQGNSA. V was trimmed by 3 bases and J by 3 bases, leaving 13 bases between them. CDR3 amino acids: CASSFKGGVTDTQYF. The CDR3 DNA sequence: TGTGCCAGCAGCTTCAAGGGGGGCGTTACAGATACGCAGTATTTT.

The chain links TRBV20-1 to TRBJ1-5; the D gene is possibly TRBD1 (5 bases). V lost 5 bases to trimming and J lost 6 bases, with 11 bases between them. CDR1 and CDR2 (germline): DFQATT, SNEGSKA (reference sequence). The CDR3 has 12 amino acids. As DNA, the CDR3 is TGCAGTGCTTGGGGGGGAAGTCAGCCCCAGCATTTT. It encodes CSAWGGSQPQHF.

In this sample, this clonotype turned up a few times. V gene TRBV20-1 combines with J gene TRBJ2-3; unclear D gene. This CDR3 contains 16 residues. CDR1 is DFQATT, CDR2 SNEGSKA, per germline (reference sequence). V was pared by 0 bases and J by 2 bases, with 15 bases between. The CDR3 is CSARDGVRHYTDTQYF. The DNA of the CDR3 is TGCAGTGCTAGAGACGGCGTGAGACATTACACAGATACGCAGTATTTT.

V is TRBV4-1 and J is TRBJ2-7; 9 bases are a match to TRBD1. From germline, CDR1 is MGHRA and CDR2 YSYEKL. The CDR3 has 15 residues. With V trimmed by 4 bases and J by 5 bases, 9 bases remained unmatched. CDR3 loop: CASSPYWGQGDEQYF. CDR3 coding DNA: TGCGCCAGCAGCCCCTATTGGGGACAGGGCGACGAGCAGTACTTC.

The V and J genes are TRBV5-1 and TRBJ1-2; 9 nucleotides agree with TRBD1. Looked up from germline, CDR1 is SGHRS and CDR2 is YFSETQ. This CDR3 comprises 15 residues. V lost 4 bases and J lost 3; bases outside the gene matches: 7. The CDR3 DNA is TGCGCCAGCAGCAAGCGACAGGGGGACGACTATGGCTACACCTTC. Its translation is CASSKRQGDDYGYTF.

As for this clonotype: A much more abundant neighbour one base away suggests this may be a read error. V and J are TRBV29-1 and TRBJ2-4; TRBD2 matches 8 bases. Germline lookup yields CDR1 SQVTM and CDR2 ANQGSEA. The CDR3 totals 13 residues. V was pared by 5 bases and J by 13 bases, with 13 bases of the junction left unmatched. CDR3 in amino acids: CSVYGGASNEQYF. For the CDR3, the DNA is TGCAGCGTTTACGGGGGGGCCAGCAATGAGCAGTACTTC.

This clonotype was counted only a few times. Just one base apart from a much larger clone, this may be a read error. The V and J genes are TRBV3-1 and TRBJ2-7, with 9 bases lining up with TRBD2. CDR1 LGHDT and CDR2 YNNKEL come from the germline V gene (reference sequence). CDR3 length: 14 residues. With 1 base clipped from V and 7 bases from J, the junction kept 5 bases outside the gene matches. CDR3 sequence reads: CASSQGLAVNEQYF. As DNA, the CDR3 is TGTGCCAGCAGCCAAGGACTAGCGGTCAATGAGCAGTACTTC.

This chain joins TRBV5-1 and TRBJ2-1; D is uncertain. The CDR3 has 16 amino acids. Germline CDR1 SGHRS, CDR2 YFSETQ. V was cut by 1 base and J by 2 bases, with 13 bases left in between. The CDR3, as DNA: TGCGCCAGCAGCTTGTCGGCAGGCCCAGCCTACAATGAGCAGTTCTTC. It codes for CASSLSAGPAYNEQFF.

This clonotype was recorded once. This chain connects TRBV28 to TRBJ1-1; 8 bases align to TRBD1. The J segment lost 7 bases and the V segment lost 4 bases, leaving 8 bases of the junction unmatched. The CDR3 totals 14 residues. The germline V gene encodes CDR1 MDHEN and CDR2 SYDVKM. The CDR3 here is CASSWDRKSVEAFF. In DNA form, the CDR3 reads TGTGCCAGCAGTTGGGACAGGAAGAGCGTTGAAGCTTTCTTT. The whole variable domain, filled in from reference TRBV28 and TRBJ1-1, reads DVKVTQSSRYLVKRTGEKVFLECVQDMDHENMFWYRQDPGLGLRLIYFSYDVKMKEKGDIPEGYSVSREKKERFSLILESASTNQTSMYLCASSWDRKSVEAFFGQGTRLTVV.

There are a few counts of this clonotype. The V and J genes are TRBV25-1 and TRBJ2-5, with 11 bases lining up with TRBD2. This CDR3 is 14 amino acids long. Germline V lookup: CDR1 MGHDK, CDR2 SYGVNS. V shed 8 bases, J shed 5 bases, and the junction held 7 bases outside the gene matches. CDR3 amino acids: CASGSTSGKETQYF. For the CDR3, the DNA is TGTGCCAGCGGGTCGACTAGCGGGAAGGAGACCCAGTACTTC.

This clonotype has a handful of counts. This chain uses TRBV12-3 or TRBV12-4 with TRBJ1-6, with D tentatively TRBD1 (6 bases). Between the trimmed V and J ends, which lost 5 bases and 9 bases, there was a span of 23 bases. This CDR3 comprises 17 residues. The CDR3, as DNA: TGTGCCAGCAGTCTTAAGGCCCAGGGGAGATTCGTTTCACCCCTCCACTTT. Translated: CASSLKAQGRFVSPLHF.

The count of this clonotype is one. The rearrangement joins TRBV6-6 to TRBJ2-5; 12 bases fit TRBD2. This CDR3 has 15 residues. CDR1 is MNHNY and CDR2 is SVGAGI in the germline V gene (reference sequence). V lost 2 bases, J lost 11 bases, and 9 bases stayed unmatched. CDR3 protein: CASSYGTSGWNEQYF. CDR3 DNA sequence: TGTGCCAGCAGTTACGGGACTAGCGGGTGGAATGAGCAGTACTTC.

This clonotype came up a few times. The chain joins TRBV7-2 to TRBJ2-4; D perhaps matches TRBD2 (5 bases). CDR1 is SGHTA and CDR2 is FQGNSA in the germline V gene. The length of the CDR3 is 18 residues. V shed 2 bases and J shed 3 bases, with 20 bases lying between them. CDR3 in DNA: TGTGCCAGCAGCTTAAAGGGCGGAGGTTCCCGGGTCAAAAACATTCAGTACTTC. This codes for CASSLKGGGSRVKNIQYF.

V is TRBV10-3 and J is TRBJ2-1; TRBD2 is a possible D gene (6 bases). Germline loops: CDR1 ENHRY, CDR2 SYGVKD. The CDR3 sequence is 15 residues long. Trimming removed 7 bases from V and 6 bases from J, with 19 bases in between. The DNA of the CDR3 is TGTGCCATCAATCCCGCTAGCGAGGGACGCAATGAGCAGTTCTTC. It specifies CAINPASEGRNEQFF.

J is TRBJ2-7 and V is TRBV20-1; D is unresolved. V was shortened by 8 bases and J by 2 bases, with 13 bases between the two germline ends. The CDR3 has 12 residues. Germline V gives CDR1 DFQATT, CDR2 SNEGSKA (reference sequence). The CDR3 loop reads CSNYVTAYEQYF. The CDR3 region has the DNA TGCAGTAACTACGTCACAGCCTACGAGCAGTACTTC.

There are a few counts of this clonotype. The J gene is TRBJ2-7, the V gene TRBV5-4; 7 bases agree with TRBD1. Trimming cost V 3 bases and J 4 bases; bases outside gene matches: 4. Germline-derived CDR1 and CDR2 are SGHNT and YYREEE (reference sequence). The CDR3 is 13 amino acids. The CDR3 spells CASSSGTEYEQYF. CDR3 nucleotide sequence: TGTGCCAGCAGCTCGGGGACAGAGTACGAGCAGTACTTC. The full variable domain, completed using reference TRBV5-4 and TRBJ2-7, is ETGVTQSPTHLIKTRGQQVTLRCSSQSGHNTVSWYQQALGQGPQFIFQYYREEENGRGNFPPRFSGLQFPNYSSELNVNALELDDSALYLCASSSGTEYEQYFGPGTRLTVT.

CDR3 in DNA: TGTGCCAGCAGCAAAGATGCGGGACGCTCCTACAATGAGCAGTTCTTC. Translation gives CASSKDAGRSYNEQFF. The rearrangement links TRBV21-1 to TRBJ2-1. TRBV21-1 is described as a pseudogene. The CDR3 consists of 16 residues.

The chain links TRBV6-5 to TRBJ2-3; 7 bases line up with TRBD2. CDR3 length: 20 residues. J lost 1 base, V lost 0 bases, and 16 bases had no gene match. Germline values: CDR1 MNHEY, CDR2 SVGAGI. DNA for the CDR3: TGTGCCAGCAGTTACTCGAGCGGGTCGGGGATCCGGGAGGGCACAGATACGCAGTATTTT. This codes for CASSYSSGSGIREGTDTQYF.